This T cell receptor (beta chain) derives from a study of response to subunit inactivated influenza vaccine. As to this clonotype: Antigen specificity is unknown.

TCRdb re-derived calls from the RT-PCR reads in MiXCR, one entry per CDR3 protein. The data show approximately 730,000 distinct CDR3 sequences, approximately 15% seen once. Findings of the study overall: T cells newly recruited by each seasonal influenza vaccination are few, the authors suggested.

The material sequenced was PBMCs from blood, taken 14 to 15 days before vaccination. The receptor was isolated from a man aged 50 or older who received an inactivated influenza vaccine.

The CDR3 loop is CASSFYGSTYEQYF. Written as DNA, the CDR3 is TGTGCCAGCAGCTTTTACGGGTCCACCTACGAGCAGTACTTC. J is TRBJ2-7 and V is TRBV11-2, with D unclear. The CDR3 has 14 residues. Looked up from germline, CDR1 is SGHAT and CDR2 is FQNNGV. The germline V and J ends were trimmed by 3 bases and 2 bases, with 11 bases remaining between them. Variable domain in full (rest from reference TRBV11-2 and TRBJ2-7): EAGVAQSPRYKIIEKRQSVAFWCNPISGHATLYWYQQILGQGPKLLIQFQNNGVVDDSQLPKDRFSAERLKGVDSTLKIQPAKLEDSAVYLCASSFYGSTYEQYFGPGTRLTVT.